The text below deals with one T cell receptor (beta chain). Its specificity is not known. Other DNA sequences from this sample encode an identical CDR3 as well. Every immunoSEQ plate was one replicate of a subset's evenly spread DNA. For sorted subsets, approximately 200 ng DNA per replicate equaled around 28,000 T cell genomes. Produced via immunoSEQ multiplex PCR; TCRdb's table is partial and in-frame only. The profile shows roughly 590,000 clones, nearly 97% of them singletons. CD8 cells classed as naive were CD45RO-negative and positively selected for CCR7, excluding terminally differentiated effector memory CD45RA+ cells. Trimming left V 0 bases short and J 7 bases short, with 11 bases between. CDR1 and CDR2 from the germline V gene are SGDLS and YYNGEE. The CDR3 extends over 14 amino acids. The sample originates from a study of shared clonotypes between healthy human individuals. Study-level findings and limits: Roughly 4.6% of naive CD4 clonotypes were common to a few donors. Non-shared clonotypes showed lower generation probabilities than clonotypes common to all four donors.

The source material was naive CD8+ T cells sorted from blood. The clonotype comes from a woman aged 25 to 45 in good health. The rearrangement links TRBV9 to TRBJ2-1; no clear D. CDR3 residues: CASSVGGSTNEQFF. The CDR3 bases are TGTGCCAGCAGCGTAGGAGGTAGCACGAATGAGCAGTTCTTC.